Each of the 20 T cell receptor beta chains below was sequenced from the same sample in a study of cytomegalovirus exposure and HLA in healthy donors. The PCR ran on 60 Vbeta and 13 Jbeta primers. Only in-frame clones appear in the TCRdb table, and some are missing; sequencing was by immunoSEQ multiplex PCR. This sample carries just over 150,000 clones, around 74% of them seen once, and the ten largest clones take over 2%. Sequenced sample: PBMCs. The receptors shown here come from a female donor in good health and CMV-seronegative.

This clone was seen a handful of times. The rearrangement joins TRBV7-9 to TRBJ2-5; TRBD1 agrees at 7 bases. V lost 1 base and J lost 4; bases outside the gene matches: 9. CDR3 length: 16 residues. Germline lookup yields CDR1 SEHNR and CDR2 FQNEAQ (reference sequence). CDR3 nucleotide sequence: TGTGCCAGCAGCTTAGTTCAGACAGGGAGCATAGAGACCCAGTACTTC. Translation: CASSLVQTGSIETQYF.

This clone was seen just once. The chain joins TRBV5-5 to TRBJ2-5; D is possibly TRBD1 (6 bases). The V and J ends lost 5 bases and 0 bases respectively, with 11 bases between them. The CDR3 has 14 residues. Germline lookup yields CDR1 SGHKS and CDR2 YYEKEE (reference sequence). CDR3 nucleotides: TGTGCCAGCAGGCACAGGGCTGACCAAGAGACCCAGTACTTC. It encodes CASRHRADQETQYF.

V gene TRBV19 combines with J gene TRBJ2-1; D unclear. The germline CDR1 and CDR2 sequences are LNHDA and SQIVND (reference sequence). V dropped 5 bases and J dropped 9 bases, with 14 bases sitting between them. The CDR3 has 13 residues. The CDR3 is CASSVSERREQFF. The CDR3 nucleotides read TGTGCCAGTAGTGTCAGCGAGAGGCGTGAGCAGTTCTTC.

To note about this clone: The identical CDR3 is also encoded by other nucleotide sequences in the sample. The rearrangement joins TRBV7-9 to TRBJ1-1, with unresolved D. Between the trimmed V and J ends, which lost 3 bases and 0 bases, there was a span of 5 bases. CDR3 length equals 13 residues. CDR1 is SEHNR and CDR2 is FQNEAQ in the germline V gene (reference sequence). The CDR3 sequence: CASSFQVNTEAFF. CDR3 DNA sequence: TGTGCCAGCAGCTTCCAGGTGAACACTGAAGCTTTCTTT.

The J gene is TRBJ1-1, the V gene TRBV30; D uncertain. The V gene's germline CDR1 is GTSNPN and CDR2 SVGIG (reference sequence). The CDR3 spans 13 residues. V lost 5 bases to trimming and J lost 1 base, with 11 bases between them. The CDR3 nucleotides read TGTGCCTGGGCCCGACTGAGGAACACTGAAGCTTTCTTT. This gives the protein CAWARLRNTEAFF.

V and J are TRBV9 and TRBJ1-3; 8 nucleotides align to TRBD1. CDR3 size: 17 residues. Germline trimming cut 4 bases from V and 0 bases from J; bases unmatched to any gene: 9. Per germline, CDR1 SGDLS and CDR2 YYNGEE. For the CDR3, the DNA is TGTGCCAGCAGCTTCGGGACAGGCACGAGCTCTGGAAACACCATATATTTT. It codes for CASSFGTGTSSGNTIYF. Full variable domain (missing parts from reference TRBV9 and TRBJ1-3): DSGVTQTPKHLITATGQRVTLRCSPRSGDLSVYWYQQSLDQGLQFLIQYYNGEERAKGNILERFSAQQFPDLHSELNLSSLELGDSALYFCASSFGTGTSSGNTIYFGEGSWLTVV.

V is TRBV29-1 and J is TRBJ2-1; no definite D call. Germline assignment: CDR1 SQVTM and CDR2 ANQGSEA. Trimming cost V 8 bases and J 2 bases, with 16 bases left between them. The CDR3 spans 14 residues. This CDR3 is CSHLSAVPYNEQFF. The DNA for the CDR3 is TGCAGCCACCTAAGTGCGGTACCCTACAATGAGCAGTTCTTC.

The DNA for the CDR3 is TGTGCCAGCAGGGTGGACAGGGGTGTCTCCACCTTC. It is translated as CASRVDRGVSTF. The genes are TRBV2 and TRBJ1-2; TRBD1 aligns across 9 bases. The CDR3 sequence is 12 residues long. Unmatched junction bases numbered 9, after V lost 6 bases and J lost 13 bases. Germline V gene data show CDR1 as SNHLY and CDR2 as FYNNEI. The full variable domain, completed using reference TRBV2 and TRBJ1-2, is EPEVTQTPSHQVTQMGQEVILRCVPISNHLYFYWYRQILGQKVEFLVSFYNNEISEKSEIFDDQFSVERPDGSNFTLKIRSTKLEDSAMYFCASRVDRGVSTFGSGTRLTVV.

This chain joins TRBV15 and TRBJ2-3, with 9 bases identical to TRBD2. Germline V lookup: CDR1 LNHNV, CDR2 YYDKDF (reference sequence). This CDR3 has 16 residues. The V and J ends lost 2 bases and 2 bases, in that order; junction bases with no gene match: 5. The CDR3 region is CATSRLLAGPTDTQYF. For the CDR3, the DNA is TGTGCCACCAGCAGACTTCTAGCGGGGCCCACAGATACGCAGTATTTT.

This clone occurred once. The V call is TRBV10-2, the J call TRBJ1-3; tentative D call: TRBD1 (6 bases). The CDR3 totals 17 residues. The V and J ends lost 2 bases and 0 bases respectively, with 14 bases between them. Germline lookup yields CDR1 WSHSY and CDR2 SAAADI. The chain's CDR3 is CASSEPGGRSSGNTIYF. The DNA of the CDR3 is TGCGCCAGCAGTGAGCCGGGGGGCCGGAGCTCTGGAAACACCATATATTTT.

In this sample, this clone turned up once. V and J are TRBV9 and TRBJ2-1, with TRBD2 identical over 9 bases. Germline CDR1 is SGDLS and CDR2 is YYNGEE. This CDR3 contains 17 residues. Trimming took 1 base from V and 6 from J; bases not matched to a gene: 11. In DNA form, the CDR3 reads TGTGCCAGCAGCGTATCAGGCGGGGGGGCCTCCGGCAATGAGCAGTTCTTC. Its protein product is CASSVSGGGASGNEQFF.

The V call is TRBV30, the J call TRBJ1-1; no firm D call. The CDR3 extends over 14 amino acids. Trimming stripped 2 bases from V and 5 bases from J, with 15 bases between. From germline, CDR1 is GTSNPN and CDR2 SVGIG (reference sequence). As DNA, the CDR3 is TGTGCCTGGAGTCTCAGTCTCAGGTCGACTGAAGCTTTCTTT. It codes for CAWSLSLRSTEAFF. The full variable domain, its missing parts supplied by reference TRBV30 and TRBJ1-1, is SQTIHQWPATLVQPVGSPLSLECTVEGTSNPNLYWYRQAAGRGLQLLFYSVGIGQISSEVPQNLSASRPQDRQFILSSKKLLLSDSGFYLCAWSLSLRSTEAFFGQGTRLTVV.

The chain links TRBV12-5 to TRBJ2-7; possible D gene TRBD1, 6 bases. The ends were cut back, 2 bases at V and 2 bases at J, with 10 bases in the middle. Germline V gene data show CDR1 as LGHNT and CDR2 as FRNRAP. The CDR3 is 14 amino acids. The CDR3 nucleotides read TGTGCTAGTGGTTTGTGGGGGCCAGCCTACGAGCAGTACTTC. This sequence encodes CASGLWGPAYEQYF.

On this clone: Other DNA sequences of this sample code for an identical CDR3. The CDR3 sequence is CASSQDTSDQIGNTIYF. CDR3 nucleotide sequence: TGTGCCAGCAGCCAAGATACCAGCGATCAAATCGGAAACACCATATATTTT. This chain links TRBV4-2 with TRBJ1-3; D unresolved. The CDR3 loop spans 17 amino acids. V lost 0 bases and J lost 4, with 16 bases in between. The germline gives CDR1 LGHNA, CDR2 YNFKEQ.

The chain is built from TRBV10-1 and TRBJ2-7, with TRBD2 matching over 11 bases. The V gene's germline CDR1 is WNHNN and CDR2 SYGVQD (reference sequence). With 5 bases clipped from V and 2 bases from J, the junction kept 5 bases outside the gene matches. The CDR3 is 15 amino acids. The CDR3 nucleotides read TGCGCCAGCAGTCCGACTAGCGGGACGGCCTACGAGCAGTACTTC. Its translation is CASSPTSGTAYEQYF.

The rearrangement joins TRBV5-6 to TRBJ2-3; D perhaps matches TRBD2 (6 bases). Per germline, CDR1 SGHDT and CDR2 YYEEEE. The CDR3 length is 15 residues. Trimming pared 4 bases from V and 6 bases from J, leaving 18 bases between. Here the CDR3 reads CASSPLGTSSDTQYF. The CDR3 DNA reads as TGTGCCAGCAGCCCTCTTGGGACTTCCTCGGATACGCAGTATTTT.

The sample holds a few counts of this clone. The chain joins TRBV5-1 to TRBJ1-1, with D perhaps matching TRBD1 (5 bases). Between the trimmed V and J ends, which lost 6 bases and 6 bases, there was a span of 18 bases. The CDR3 length is 14 residues. In germline, CDR1 is SGHRS, CDR2 YFSETQ. In nucleotides, the CDR3 is TGCGCCAGCACCCCAACAGGCCTGCCATCTGAAGCTTTCTTT. Amino acids: CASTPTGLPSEAFF. The full variable domain, in which reference TRBV5-1 and TRBJ1-1 provide the parts outside the CDR3, is KAGVTQTPRYLIKTRGQQVTLSCSPISGHRSVSWYQQTPGQGLQFLFEYFSETQRNKGNFPGRFSGRQFSNSRSEMNVSTLELGDSALYLCASTPTGLPSEAFFGQGTRLTVV.

The V call is TRBV30, the J call TRBJ1-2, with 11 bases identical to TRBD1. The germline CDR1 and CDR2 sequences are GTSNPN and SVGIG (reference sequence). Losses at the gene ends were 0 bases for V and 3 bases for J; bases not matched to a gene: 12. The CDR3 runs to 18 residues. CDR3 loop: CAWSVPGTGGYKDYGYTF. CDR3 nucleotide sequence: TGTGCCTGGAGTGTACCCGGGACAGGGGGATATAAGGACTATGGCTACACCTTC.

This sequence joins TRBV2 and TRBJ1-1; tentatively, D is TRBD1 (5 bases). The germline gives CDR1 SNHLY, CDR2 FYNNEI. V dropped 2 bases and J dropped 5 bases, with 9 bases sitting between them. This CDR3 is built from 13 residues. CDR3 coding DNA: TGTGCCAGCAGTGAATTGGGGGGAACTGAAGCTTTCTTT. This encodes CASSELGGTEAFF.

J is TRBJ2-1 and V is TRBV5-1, with TRBD1 identical over 7 bases. Germline V lookup: CDR1 SGHRS, CDR2 YFSETQ. The CDR3 consists of 15 residues. V lost 5 bases to trimming and J lost 4 bases; unmatched junction nucleotides: 9. CDR3: CASSAGTEIYNEQFF. CDR3 nucleotide sequence: TGCGCCAGCAGTGCCGGGACAGAAATATACAATGAGCAGTTCTTC.